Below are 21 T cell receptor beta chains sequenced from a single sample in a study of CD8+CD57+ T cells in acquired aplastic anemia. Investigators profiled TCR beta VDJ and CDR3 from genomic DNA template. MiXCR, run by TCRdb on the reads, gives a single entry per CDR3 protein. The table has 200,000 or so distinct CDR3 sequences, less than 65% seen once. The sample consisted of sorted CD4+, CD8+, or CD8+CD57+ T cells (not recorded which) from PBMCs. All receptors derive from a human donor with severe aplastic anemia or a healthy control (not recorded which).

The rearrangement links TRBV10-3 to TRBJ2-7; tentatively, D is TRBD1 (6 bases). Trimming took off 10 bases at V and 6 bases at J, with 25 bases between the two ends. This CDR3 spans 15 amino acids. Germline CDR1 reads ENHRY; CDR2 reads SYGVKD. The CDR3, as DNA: TGTGCCAGCATGGATTGGGGGCCAGCTGTTGGCGAGCAGTACTTC. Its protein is CASMDWGPAVGEQYF.

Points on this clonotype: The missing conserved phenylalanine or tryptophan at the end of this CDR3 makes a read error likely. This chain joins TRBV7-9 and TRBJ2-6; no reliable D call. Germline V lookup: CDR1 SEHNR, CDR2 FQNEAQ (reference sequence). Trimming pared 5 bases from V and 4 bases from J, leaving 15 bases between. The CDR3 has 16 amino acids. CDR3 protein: CASSQDSGGGANVLTS. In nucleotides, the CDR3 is TGTGCCAGCAGCCAAGATTCGGGTGGAGGGGCCAACGTCCTGACTTCC.

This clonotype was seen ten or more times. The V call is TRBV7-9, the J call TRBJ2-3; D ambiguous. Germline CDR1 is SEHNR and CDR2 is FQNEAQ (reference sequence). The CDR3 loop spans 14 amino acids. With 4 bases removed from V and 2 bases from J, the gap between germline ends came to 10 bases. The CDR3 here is CASSSGYNTDTQYF. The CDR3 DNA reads TGTGCCAGCAGCTCGGGCTACAACACAGATACGCAGTATTTT.

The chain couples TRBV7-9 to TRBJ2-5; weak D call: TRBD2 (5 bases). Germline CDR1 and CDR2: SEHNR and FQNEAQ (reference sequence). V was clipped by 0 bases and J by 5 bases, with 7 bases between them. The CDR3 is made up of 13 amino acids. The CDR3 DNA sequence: TGTGCCAGCAGCTTAGCAGCGGAGGAGACCCAGTACTTC. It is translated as CASSLAAEETQYF. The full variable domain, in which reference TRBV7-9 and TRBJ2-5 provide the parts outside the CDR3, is DTGVSQNPRHKITKRGQNVTFRCDPISEHNRLYWYRQTLGQGPEFLTYFQNEAQLEKSRLLSDRFSAERPKGSFSTLEIQRTEQGDSAMYLCASSLAAEETQYFGPGTRLLVL.

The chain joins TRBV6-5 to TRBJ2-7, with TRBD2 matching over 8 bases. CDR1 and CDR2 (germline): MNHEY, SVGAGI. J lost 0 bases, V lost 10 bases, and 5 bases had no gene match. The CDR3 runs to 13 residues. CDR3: CATLGGVSYEQYF. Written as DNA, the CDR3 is TGTGCCACCCTCGGGGGGGTCTCCTACGAGCAGTACTTC.

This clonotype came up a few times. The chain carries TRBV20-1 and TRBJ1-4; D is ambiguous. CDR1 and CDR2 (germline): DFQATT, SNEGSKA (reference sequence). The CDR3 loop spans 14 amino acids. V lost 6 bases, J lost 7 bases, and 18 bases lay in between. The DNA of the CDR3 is TGCAGTGCCGAGGCCCTAGTAGAGGCTGAAAAACTGTTTTTT. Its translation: CSAEALVEAEKLFF.

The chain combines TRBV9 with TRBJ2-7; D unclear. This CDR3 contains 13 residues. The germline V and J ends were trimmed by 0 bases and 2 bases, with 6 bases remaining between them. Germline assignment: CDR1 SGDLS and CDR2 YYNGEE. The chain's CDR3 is CASSVGATYEQYF. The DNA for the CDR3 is TGTGCCAGCAGCGTAGGAGCAACCTACGAGCAGTACTTC.

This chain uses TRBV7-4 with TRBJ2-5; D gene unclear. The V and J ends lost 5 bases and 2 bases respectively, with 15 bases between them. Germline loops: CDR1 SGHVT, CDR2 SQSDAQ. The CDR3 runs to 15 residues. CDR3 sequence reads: CASSQDYGNQETQYF. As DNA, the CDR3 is TGTGCCAGCAGCCAAGATTATGGCAATCAAGAGACCCAGTACTTC.

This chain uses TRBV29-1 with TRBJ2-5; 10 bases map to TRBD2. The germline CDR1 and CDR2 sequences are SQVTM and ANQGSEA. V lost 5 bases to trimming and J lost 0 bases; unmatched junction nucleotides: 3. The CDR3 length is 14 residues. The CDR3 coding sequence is TGCAGCGTTACCGGGACTAGCGACCAAGAGACCCAGTACTTC. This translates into CSVTGTSDQETQYF.

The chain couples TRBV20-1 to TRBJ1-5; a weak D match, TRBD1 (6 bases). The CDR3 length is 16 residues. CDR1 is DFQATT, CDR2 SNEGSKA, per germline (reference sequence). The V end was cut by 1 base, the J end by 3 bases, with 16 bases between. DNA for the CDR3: TGCAGTGCTAGAGGAGATCAAGGACAGAACAATCAGCCCCAGCATTTT. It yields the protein CSARGDQGQNNQPQHF.

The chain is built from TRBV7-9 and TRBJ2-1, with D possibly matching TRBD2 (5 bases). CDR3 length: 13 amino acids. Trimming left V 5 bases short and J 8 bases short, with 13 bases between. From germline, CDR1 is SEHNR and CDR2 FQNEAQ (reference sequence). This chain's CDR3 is CASSPRGPDEQFF. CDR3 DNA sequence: TGTGCCAGCAGCCCCCGCGGGCCTGATGAGCAGTTCTTC.

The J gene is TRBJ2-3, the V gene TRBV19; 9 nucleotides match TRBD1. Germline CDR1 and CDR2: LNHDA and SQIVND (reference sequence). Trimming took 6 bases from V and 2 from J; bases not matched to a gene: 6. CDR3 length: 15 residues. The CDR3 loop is CASSQGQGHTDTQYF. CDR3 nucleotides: TGTGCCAGTAGCCAAGGACAGGGGCACACAGATACGCAGTATTTT.

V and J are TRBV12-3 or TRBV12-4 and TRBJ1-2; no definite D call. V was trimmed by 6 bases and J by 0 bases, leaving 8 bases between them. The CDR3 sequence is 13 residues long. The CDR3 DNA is TGTGCCAGCAGATTCGACTCTAACTATGGCTACACCTTC. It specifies CASRFDSNYGYTF.

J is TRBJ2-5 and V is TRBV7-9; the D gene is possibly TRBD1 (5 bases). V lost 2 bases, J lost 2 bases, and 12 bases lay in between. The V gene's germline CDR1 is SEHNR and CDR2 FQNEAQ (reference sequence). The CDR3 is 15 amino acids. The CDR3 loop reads CASSLMPTAQETQYF. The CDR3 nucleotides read TGTGCCAGCAGCTTAATGCCGACAGCACAAGAGACCCAGTACTTC.

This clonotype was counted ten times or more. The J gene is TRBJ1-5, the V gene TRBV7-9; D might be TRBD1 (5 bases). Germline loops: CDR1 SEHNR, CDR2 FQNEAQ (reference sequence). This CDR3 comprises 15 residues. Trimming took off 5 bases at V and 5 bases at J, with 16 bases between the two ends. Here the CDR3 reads CASSPGLNRDQPQHF. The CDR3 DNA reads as TGTGCCAGCAGCCCGGGACTAAATAGGGATCAGCCCCAGCATTTT.

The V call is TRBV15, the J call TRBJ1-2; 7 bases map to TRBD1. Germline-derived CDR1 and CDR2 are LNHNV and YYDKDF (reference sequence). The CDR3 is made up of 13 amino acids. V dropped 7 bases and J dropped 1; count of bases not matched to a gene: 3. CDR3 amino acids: CATKDRLNYGYTF. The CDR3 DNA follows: TGTGCCACCAAGGACAGGCTTAACTATGGCTACACCTTC.

CDR3 coding DNA: TGTGCCAGCAGCGTACTTACAACCACCGGGGAGCTGTTTTTT. Encoded protein: CASSVLTTTGELFF. The chain uses TRBV2 and TRBJ2-2, with D unresolved. The CDR3 covers 14 residues. V was pared by 6 bases and J by 4 bases, with 12 bases between. The germline V gene encodes CDR1 SNHLY and CDR2 FYNNEI.

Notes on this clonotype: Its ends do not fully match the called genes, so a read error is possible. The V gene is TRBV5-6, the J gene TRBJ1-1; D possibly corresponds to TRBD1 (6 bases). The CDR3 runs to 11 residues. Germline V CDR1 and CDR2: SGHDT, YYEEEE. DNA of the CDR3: TGTGCCAGCAGCTCATTTCAGGGGAGCCTCTTT. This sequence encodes CASSSFQGSLF.

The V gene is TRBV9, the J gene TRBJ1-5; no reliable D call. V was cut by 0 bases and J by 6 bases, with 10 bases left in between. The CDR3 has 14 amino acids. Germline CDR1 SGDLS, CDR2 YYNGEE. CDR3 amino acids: CASSVDGAGQPQHF. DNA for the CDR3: TGTGCCAGCAGCGTAGACGGCGCCGGTCAGCCCCAGCATTTT. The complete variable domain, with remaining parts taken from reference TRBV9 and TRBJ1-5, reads DSGVTQTPKHLITATGQRVTLRCSPRSGDLSVYWYQQSLDQGLQFLIQYYNGEERAKGNILERFSAQQFPDLHSELNLSSLELGDSALYFCASSVDGAGQPQHFGDGTRLSIL.

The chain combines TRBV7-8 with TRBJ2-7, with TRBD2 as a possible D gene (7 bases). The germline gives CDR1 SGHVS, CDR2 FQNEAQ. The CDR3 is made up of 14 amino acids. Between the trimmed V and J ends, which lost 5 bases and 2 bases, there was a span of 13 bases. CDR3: CASSPLGGAYEQYF. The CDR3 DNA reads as TGTGCCAGCAGCCCCCTAGGGGGGGCCTACGAGCAGTACTTC.

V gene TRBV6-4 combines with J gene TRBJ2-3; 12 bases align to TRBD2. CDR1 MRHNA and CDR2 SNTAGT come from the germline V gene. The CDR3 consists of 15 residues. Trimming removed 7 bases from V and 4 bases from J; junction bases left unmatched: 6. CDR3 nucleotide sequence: TGTGCCAGCAAGCCTCTAGCGGGGGGGTCAGATACGCAGTATTTT. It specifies CASKPLAGGSDTQYF.